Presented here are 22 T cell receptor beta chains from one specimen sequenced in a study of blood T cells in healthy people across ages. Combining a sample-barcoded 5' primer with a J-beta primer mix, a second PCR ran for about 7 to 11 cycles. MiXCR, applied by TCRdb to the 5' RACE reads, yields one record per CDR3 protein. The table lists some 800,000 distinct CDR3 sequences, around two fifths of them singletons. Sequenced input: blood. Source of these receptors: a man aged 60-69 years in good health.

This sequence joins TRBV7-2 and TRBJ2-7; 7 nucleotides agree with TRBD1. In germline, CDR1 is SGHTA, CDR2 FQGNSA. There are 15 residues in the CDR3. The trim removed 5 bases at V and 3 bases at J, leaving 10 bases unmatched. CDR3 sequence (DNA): TGTGCCAGCAGCCTCCAAGGGACAGCCCGCTACGAGCAGTACTTC. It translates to CASSLQGTARYEQYF.

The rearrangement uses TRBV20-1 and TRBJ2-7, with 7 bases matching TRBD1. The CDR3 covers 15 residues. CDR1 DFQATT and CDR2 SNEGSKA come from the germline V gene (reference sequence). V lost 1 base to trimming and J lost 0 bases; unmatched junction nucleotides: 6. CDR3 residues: CSARVARGCSYEQYF. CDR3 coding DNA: TGCAGTGCTAGAGTTGCCAGGGGGTGCTCCTACGAGCAGTACTTC.

The CDR3 is CASSPQNTDEQFF. DNA of the CDR3: TGTGCCAGCAGCCCCCAGAATACCGACGAGCAGTTCTTC. The chain is built from TRBV4-2 and TRBJ2-1; D ambiguous. Per germline, CDR1 LGHNA and CDR2 YNFKEQ. The CDR3 contains 13 residues. V lost 4 bases and J lost 10, with 14 bases in between.

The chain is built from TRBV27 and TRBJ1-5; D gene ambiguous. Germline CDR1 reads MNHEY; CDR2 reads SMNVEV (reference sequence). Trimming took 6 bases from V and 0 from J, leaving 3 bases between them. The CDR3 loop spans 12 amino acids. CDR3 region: CASRGSNQPQHF. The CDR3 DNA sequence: TGTGCCAGCAGGGGTAGCAATCAGCCCCAGCATTTT.

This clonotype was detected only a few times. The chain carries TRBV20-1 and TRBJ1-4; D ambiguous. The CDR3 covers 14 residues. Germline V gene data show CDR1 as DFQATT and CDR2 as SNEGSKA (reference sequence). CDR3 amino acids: CSAELSRGREKLFF. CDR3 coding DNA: TGCAGCGCCGAACTATCCCGGGGTCGGGAAAAACTGTTTTTT.

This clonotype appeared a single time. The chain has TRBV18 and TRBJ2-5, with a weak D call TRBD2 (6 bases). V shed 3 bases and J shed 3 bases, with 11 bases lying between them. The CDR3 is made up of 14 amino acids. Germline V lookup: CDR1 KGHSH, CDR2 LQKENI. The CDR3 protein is CASSPNSGEETQYF. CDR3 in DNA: TGTGCCAGCTCACCGAACTCGGGGGAAGAGACCCAGTACTTC. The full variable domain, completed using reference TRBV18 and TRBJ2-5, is NAGVMQNPRHLVRRRGQEARLRCSPMKGHSHVYWYRQLPEEGLKFMVYLQKENIIDESGMPKERFSAEFPKEGPSILRIQQVVRGDSAAYFCASSPNSGEETQYFGPGTRLLVL.

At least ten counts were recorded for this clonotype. The CDR3 nucleotides read TGTGCCAGCAGCCACGGGACTGCCGGCGAGCAGTACTTC. It codes for CASSHGTAGEQYF. The chain carries TRBV11-2 and TRBJ2-7; D perhaps matches TRBD2 (6 bases). Looked up from germline, CDR1 is SGHAT and CDR2 is FQNNGV. Trimming pared 5 bases from V and 6 bases from J, leaving 14 bases between. The CDR3 runs 13 residues.

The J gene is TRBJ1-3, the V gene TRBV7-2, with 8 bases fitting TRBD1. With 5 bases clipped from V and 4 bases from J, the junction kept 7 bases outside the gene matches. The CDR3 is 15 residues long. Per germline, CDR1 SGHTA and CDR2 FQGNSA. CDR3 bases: TGTGCCAGCAGCCCCCAGACAGGGGTAGGAAACACCATATATTTT. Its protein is CASSPQTGVGNTIYF.

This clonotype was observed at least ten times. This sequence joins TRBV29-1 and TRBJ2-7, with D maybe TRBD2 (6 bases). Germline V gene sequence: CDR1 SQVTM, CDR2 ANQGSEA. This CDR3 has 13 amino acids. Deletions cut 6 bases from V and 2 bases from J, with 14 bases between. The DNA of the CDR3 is TGCAGCGTGGTCATGACGGGGGCCTACGAGCAGTACTTC. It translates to CSVVMTGAYEQYF.

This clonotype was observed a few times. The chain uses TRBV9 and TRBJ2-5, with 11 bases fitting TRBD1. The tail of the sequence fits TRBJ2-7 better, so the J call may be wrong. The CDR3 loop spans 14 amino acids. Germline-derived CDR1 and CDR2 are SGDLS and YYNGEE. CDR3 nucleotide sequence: TGTGCCAGCAGCGGACCGGGACAGGGGGACGAGCAGTACTTC. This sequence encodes CASSGPGQGDEQYF.

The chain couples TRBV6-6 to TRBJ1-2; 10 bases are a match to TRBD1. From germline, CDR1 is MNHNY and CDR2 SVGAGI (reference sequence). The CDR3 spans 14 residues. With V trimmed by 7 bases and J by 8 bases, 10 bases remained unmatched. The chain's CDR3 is CASNRDRGVGGYTF. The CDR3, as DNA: TGTGCCAGCAACCGGGACAGGGGTGTGGGCGGCTACACCTTC.

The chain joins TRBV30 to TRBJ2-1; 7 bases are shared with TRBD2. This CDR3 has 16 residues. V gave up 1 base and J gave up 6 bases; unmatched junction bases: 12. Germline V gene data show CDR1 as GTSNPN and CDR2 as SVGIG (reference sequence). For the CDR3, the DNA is TGTGCCTGGAGTGAGGGAGGAGCGGGGCACTCCAATGAGCAGTTCTTC. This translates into CAWSEGGAGHSNEQFF.

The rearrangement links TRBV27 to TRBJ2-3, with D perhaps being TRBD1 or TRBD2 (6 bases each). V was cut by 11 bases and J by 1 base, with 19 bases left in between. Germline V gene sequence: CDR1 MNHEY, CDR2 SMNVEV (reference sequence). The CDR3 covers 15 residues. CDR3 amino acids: CASNSEGEGTDTQYF. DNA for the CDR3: TGTGCCTCAAACTCGGAGGGGGAGGGCACAGATACGCAGTATTTT.

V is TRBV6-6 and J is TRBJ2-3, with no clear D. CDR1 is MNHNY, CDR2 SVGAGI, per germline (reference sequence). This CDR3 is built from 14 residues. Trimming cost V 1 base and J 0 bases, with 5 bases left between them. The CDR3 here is CASSYFGSTDTQYF. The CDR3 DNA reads TGTGCCAGCAGTTACTTTGGTAGCACAGATACGCAGTATTTT.

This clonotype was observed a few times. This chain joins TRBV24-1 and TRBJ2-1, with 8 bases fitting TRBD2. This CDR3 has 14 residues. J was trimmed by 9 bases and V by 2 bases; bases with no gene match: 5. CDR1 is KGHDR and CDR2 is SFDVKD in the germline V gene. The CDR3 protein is CATSDYGLASEQFF. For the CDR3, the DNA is TGTGCCACCAGTGATTACGGACTAGCATCTGAGCAGTTCTTC.

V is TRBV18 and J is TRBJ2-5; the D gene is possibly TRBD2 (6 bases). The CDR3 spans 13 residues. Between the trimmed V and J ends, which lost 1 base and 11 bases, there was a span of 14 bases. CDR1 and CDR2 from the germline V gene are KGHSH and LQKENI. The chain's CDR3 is CASSPRTAEGQYF. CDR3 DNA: TGTGCCAGCTCACCACGGACGGCGGAGGGGCAGTACTTC.

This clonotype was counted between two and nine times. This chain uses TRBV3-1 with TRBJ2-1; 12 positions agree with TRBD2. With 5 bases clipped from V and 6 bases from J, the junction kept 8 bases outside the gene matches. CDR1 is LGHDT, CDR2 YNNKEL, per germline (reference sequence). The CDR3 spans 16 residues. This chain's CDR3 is CASSTLAGGPRNEQFF. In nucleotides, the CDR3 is TGTGCCAGCAGCACCCTAGCGGGGGGGCCACGCAATGAGCAGTTCTTC.

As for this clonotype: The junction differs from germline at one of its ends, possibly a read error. CDR3 bases: TGTACCAGCAGTTTAGCTGGAGGGCCCCACAATGAGCAGTTCTTC. Its protein product is CTSSLAGGPHNEQFF. The chain joins TRBV12-3 or TRBV12-4 to TRBJ2-1; D is possibly TRBD2 (6 bases). The CDR3 totals 15 residues.

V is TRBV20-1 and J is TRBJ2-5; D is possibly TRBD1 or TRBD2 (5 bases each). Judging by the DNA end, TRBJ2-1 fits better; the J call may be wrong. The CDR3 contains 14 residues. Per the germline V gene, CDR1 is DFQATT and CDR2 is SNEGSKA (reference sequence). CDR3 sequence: CSARSPGRQETQFF. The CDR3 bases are TGCAGTGCTAGATCCCCGGGGCGACAAGAGACCCAGTTCTTC.

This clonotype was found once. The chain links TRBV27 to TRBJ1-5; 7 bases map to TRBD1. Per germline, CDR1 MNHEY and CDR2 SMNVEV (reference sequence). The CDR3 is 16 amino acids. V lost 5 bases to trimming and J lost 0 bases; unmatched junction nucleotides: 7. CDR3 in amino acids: CASSPGQLHSNQPQHF. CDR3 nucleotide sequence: TGTGCCAGCAGTCCGGGACAGCTACATAGCAATCAGCCCCAGCATTTT.

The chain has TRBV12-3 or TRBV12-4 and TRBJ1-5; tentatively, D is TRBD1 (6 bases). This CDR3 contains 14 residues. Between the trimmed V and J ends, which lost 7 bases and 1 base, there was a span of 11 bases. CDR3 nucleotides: TGTGCCAGCAAGAGGGGGGGAAGCAATCAGCCCCAGCATTTT. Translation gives CASKRGGSNQPQHF.

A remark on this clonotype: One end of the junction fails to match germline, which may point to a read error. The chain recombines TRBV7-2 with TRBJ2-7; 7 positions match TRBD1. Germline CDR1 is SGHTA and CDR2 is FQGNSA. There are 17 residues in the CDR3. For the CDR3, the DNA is TGTGCCAGCAGCTTAGCCAAACACAGGGGTGTTATCTACGGGCAGTACTTC. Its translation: CASSLAKHRGVIYGQYF. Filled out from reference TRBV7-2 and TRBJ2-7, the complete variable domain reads GAGVSQSPSNKVTEKGKDVELRCDPISGHTALYWYRQSLGQGLEFLIYFQGNSAPDKSGLPSDRFSAERTGGSVSTLTIQRTQQEDSAVYLCASSLAKHRGVIYGQYFGPGTRLTVT.